This entry lists 3 T cell receptor beta chains sequenced from one sample in a study of TIL therapy for anti-PD-1-resistant metastatic lung cancer. The immunoSEQ assay was v3. Clones were sequenced by immunoSEQ multiplex PCR, and TCRdb holds only the in-frame ones, with some missing. The repertoire includes approximately 53,000 clones, around 80% of them detected once, and 4.8% sits in the top ten. The time point denotes: pre-treatment sample, taken before nivolumab and TIL therapy. Sample: blood, taken at baseline. Receptor source: a woman aged 30 to 85 with non-small cell lung cancer.

The V call is TRBV2, the J call TRBJ1-5; 7 bases match TRBD1. V lost 5 bases to trimming and J lost 4 bases; unmatched junction nucleotides: 5. Germline CDR1 and CDR2: SNHLY and FYNNEI. The CDR3 is 14 amino acids. Written as DNA, the CDR3 is TGTGCCAGCAGTTACGGGACAGAGAATCAGCCCCAGCATTTT. Its protein product is CASSYGTENQPQHF.

The rearrangement uses TRBV10-3 and TRBJ1-5, with 8 nucleotides matching TRBD1. Per germline, CDR1 ENHRY and CDR2 SYGVKD. The CDR3 loop spans 14 amino acids. Germline trimming cut 6 bases from V and 2 bases from J; bases unmatched to any gene: 3. The CDR3 is CAISGTGGNQPQHF. The CDR3 region has the DNA TGTGCCATCAGCGGGACAGGTGGCAATCAGCCCCAGCATTTT.

This clone was recorded once. This CDR3 is CASSPGWELFF. The CDR3 DNA is TGTGCCAGCAGTCCCGGTTGGGAGCTGTTTTTT. The rearrangement uses TRBV6-6 and TRBJ2-2; D gene uncertain. This CDR3 contains 11 residues. V was clipped by 5 bases and J by 9 bases, with 7 bases between them. Germline values: CDR1 MNHNY, CDR2 SVGAGI (reference sequence).